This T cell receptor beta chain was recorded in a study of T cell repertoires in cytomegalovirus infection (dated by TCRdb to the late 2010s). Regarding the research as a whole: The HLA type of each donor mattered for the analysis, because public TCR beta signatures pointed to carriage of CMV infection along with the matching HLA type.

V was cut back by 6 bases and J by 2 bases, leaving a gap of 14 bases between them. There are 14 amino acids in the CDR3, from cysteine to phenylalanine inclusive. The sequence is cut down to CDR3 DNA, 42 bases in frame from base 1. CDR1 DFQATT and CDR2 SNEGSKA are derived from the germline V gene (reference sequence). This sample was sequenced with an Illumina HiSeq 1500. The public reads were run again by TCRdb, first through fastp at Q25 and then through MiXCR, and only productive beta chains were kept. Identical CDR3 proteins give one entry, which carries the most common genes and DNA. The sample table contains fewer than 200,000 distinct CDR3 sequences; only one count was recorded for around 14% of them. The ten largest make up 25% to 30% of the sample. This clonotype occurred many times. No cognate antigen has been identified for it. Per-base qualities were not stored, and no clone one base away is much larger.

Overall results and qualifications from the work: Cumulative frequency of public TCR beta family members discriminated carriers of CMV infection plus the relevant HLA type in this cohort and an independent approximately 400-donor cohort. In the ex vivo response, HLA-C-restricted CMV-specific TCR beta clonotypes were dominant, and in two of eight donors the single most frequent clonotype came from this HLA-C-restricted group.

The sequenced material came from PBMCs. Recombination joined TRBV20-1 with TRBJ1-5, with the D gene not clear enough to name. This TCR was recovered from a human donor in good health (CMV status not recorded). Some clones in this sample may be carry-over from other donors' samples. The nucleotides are TGCAGTGCCCTTTTGATGAGGGGCAATCAGCCCCAGCATTTT. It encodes CSALLMRGNQPQHF.